This paragraph reports one T cell receptor beta chain. The antigen is not known. CDR1 and CDR2 (germline): SNHLY, FYNNEI. Trimming removed 4 bases from V and 5 bases from J; junction bases left unmatched: 2. The CDR3 has 13 amino acids. The protocol was immunoSEQ multiplex PCR, while the TCRdb copy is restricted to in-frame clones and leaves out a portion. Of roughly 150,000 clones in the sample, around 80% are singletons; the top ten hold 30%. The data are from a study of cytomegalovirus exposure and HLA in healthy donors. Study-wide results and caveats: Rarity held for most TCR sequences, but there were some public TCRs that occurred in many donors.

The V gene is TRBV2, the J gene TRBJ2-1; 7 bases line up with TRBD1. This TCR was recovered from a man aged 30-40 years in good health and CMV-seropositive. Source material: PBMCs. DNA for the CDR3: TGTGCCAGCAGTGTGGGACAGAACAATGAGCAGTTCTTC. Translated: CASSVGQNNEQFF.